Sequencing of this T cell receptor beta chain was carried out in a study of cytomegalovirus exposure and HLA in healthy donors. Study-wide results and caveats: One variant, a missense change in DCLRE1C, was linked in a later analysis to TCR beta V- and J-gene trimming. The Asian-associated ancestry cluster reportedly had fewer N-insertions than the approximately 670-donor mean in a later analysis.

In this sample, this clone turned up a few times. The antigen remains unidentified. The PCR contained 60 Vbeta and 13 Jbeta primers. Generated by immunoSEQ multiplex PCR, the TCRdb table keeps only in-frame clones and is missing some. The table records fewer than 200,000 clones, over 60% of them present only once. In nominal health when sampled, donors likely had unrecorded immune exposures nonetheless. In germline, CDR1 is SGHTA, CDR2 FQGNSA. This CDR3 has 14 residues. V dropped 3 bases and J dropped 3 bases, with 11 bases sitting between them. This sequence originates from a woman between 50 and 59 years old in good health and CMV-seropositive. The chain combines TRBV7-2 with TRBJ1-2; D uncertain. The specimen sequenced was PBMCs. CDR3 amino acids: CASSLARRDYGYTF. The CDR3 region has the DNA TGTGCCAGCAGCTTGGCCAGGCGAGACTATGGCTACACCTTC.